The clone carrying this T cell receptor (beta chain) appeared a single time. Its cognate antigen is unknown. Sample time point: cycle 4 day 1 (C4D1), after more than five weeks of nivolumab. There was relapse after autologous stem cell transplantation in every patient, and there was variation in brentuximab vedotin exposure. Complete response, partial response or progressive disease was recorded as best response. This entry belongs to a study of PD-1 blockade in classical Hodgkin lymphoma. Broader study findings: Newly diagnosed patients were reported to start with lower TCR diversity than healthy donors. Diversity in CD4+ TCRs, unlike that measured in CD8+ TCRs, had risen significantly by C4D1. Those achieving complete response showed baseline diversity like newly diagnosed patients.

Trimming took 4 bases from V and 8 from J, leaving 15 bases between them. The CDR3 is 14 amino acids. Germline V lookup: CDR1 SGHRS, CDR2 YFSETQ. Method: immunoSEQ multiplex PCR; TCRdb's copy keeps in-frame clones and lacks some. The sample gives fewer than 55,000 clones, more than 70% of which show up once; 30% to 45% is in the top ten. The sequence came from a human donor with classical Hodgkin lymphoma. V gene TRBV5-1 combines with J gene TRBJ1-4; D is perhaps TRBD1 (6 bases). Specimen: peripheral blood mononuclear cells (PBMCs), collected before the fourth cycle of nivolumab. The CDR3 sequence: CASSLQGQEEKLFF. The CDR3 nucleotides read TGCGCCAGCAGCCTCCAGGGGCAGGAAGAAAAACTGTTTTTT.